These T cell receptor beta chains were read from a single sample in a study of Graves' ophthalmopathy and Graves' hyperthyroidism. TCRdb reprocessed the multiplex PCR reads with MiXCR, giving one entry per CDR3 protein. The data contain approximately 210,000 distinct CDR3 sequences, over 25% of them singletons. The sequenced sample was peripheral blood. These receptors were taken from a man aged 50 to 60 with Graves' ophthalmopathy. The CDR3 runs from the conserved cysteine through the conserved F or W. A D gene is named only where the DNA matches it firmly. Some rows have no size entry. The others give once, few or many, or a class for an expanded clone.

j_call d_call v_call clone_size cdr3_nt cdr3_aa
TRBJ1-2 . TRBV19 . TGTGCCAGTAGTATGAGCGACAGTAACTATGGCTACACCTTC CASSMSDSNYGYTF
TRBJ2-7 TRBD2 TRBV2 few TGTGCCAGCAGTCCGGTGGCGACTAGCGGGACCCCCTACGAGCAGTACTTC CASSPVATSGTPYEQYF
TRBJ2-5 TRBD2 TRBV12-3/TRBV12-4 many TGTGCCAGCAGTCCCGGTTCCAGCGGGAGGTTCCAAGAGACCCAGTACTTC CASSPGSSGRFQETQYF
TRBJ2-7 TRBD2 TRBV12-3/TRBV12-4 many TGTGCCAGCAGGATTAGCGGGAGCTCCTACGAGCAGTACTTC CASRISGSSYEQYF
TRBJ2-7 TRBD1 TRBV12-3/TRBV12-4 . TGTGCCAGCAGCCAAACTGAGACAGGGCCCTACGAGCAGTACTTC CASSQTETGPYEQYF
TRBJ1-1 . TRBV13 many TGTGCCAGCAGCTTAGTAGCTGGGACCACTGAAGCTTTCTTT CASSLVAGTTEAFF
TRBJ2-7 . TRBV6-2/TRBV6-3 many TGTGCCAGCAGTCTCGGGCAGGGACGCCGGGACGAGCAGTACTTC CASSLGQGRRDEQYF
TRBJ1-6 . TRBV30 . TGTGCCTGGAGTGCGAATTCACCCCTCCACTTT CAWSANSPLHF
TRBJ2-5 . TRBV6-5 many TGTGCCAGCAGTAACGGGGGACGAGAGACCCAGTACTTC CASSNGGRETQYF
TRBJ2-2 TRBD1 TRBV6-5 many TGTGCCAGCAGTTTCCGGGACAGCTTCACCGGGGAGCTGTTTTTT CASSFRDSFTGELFF
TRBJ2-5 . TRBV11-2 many TGTGCCAGCAACCTGGGGCCTAACCAAGAGACCCAGTACTTC CASNLGPNQETQYF
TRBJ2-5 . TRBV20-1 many TGCAGTGCTAGCGGCCAGGGAAGACAAGAGACCCAGTACTTC CSASGQGRQETQYF
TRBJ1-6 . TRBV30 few TGTGCCTGGAGTGTAGCGGGGGCGTCGGTATCACCCCTCCACTTT CAWSVAGASVSPLHF
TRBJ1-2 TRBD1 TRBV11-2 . TGTGCCAGCAGCTTAGATCCGGGACAGGGGCCCTATGGCTACACCTTC CASSLDPGQGPYGYTF
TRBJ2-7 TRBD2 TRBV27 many TGTGCCAGCAGTATCTCGGGACTAGCCGAGCAGTACTTC CASSISGLAEQYF
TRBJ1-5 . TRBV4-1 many TGCGCCAGCAGCCAAGACGAAGGGGAAGGACTTAATAGCAATCAGCCCCAGCATTTT CASSQDEGEGLNSNQPQHF
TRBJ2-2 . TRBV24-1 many TGTGCCACCAGTGACCCCGCAAGCACCGGGGAGCTGTTTTTT CATSDPASTGELFF
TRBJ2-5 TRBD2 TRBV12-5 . TGTGCTAGTGGAACCCGAGGACTAGCGGGGACCCAAGAGACCCAGTACTTC CASGTRGLAGTQETQYF
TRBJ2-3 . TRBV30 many TGTGCCTGGAGTGTACGGGCCACAGATACGCAGTATTTT CAWSVRATDTQYF
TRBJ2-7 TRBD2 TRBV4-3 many TGCGCCAGCAGCCAAGGTATACTAGCGCGAAACGAGCAGTACTTC CASSQGILARNEQYF
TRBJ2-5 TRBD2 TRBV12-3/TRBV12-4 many TGTGCCAGCAGTGCCAGCGGGGGGGAGAAGCGCGCTATCGGAAAGACCCAGTACTTC CASSASGGEKRAIGKTQYF
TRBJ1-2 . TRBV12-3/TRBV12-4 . TGTGCCAGCATACGTATTGGCAATTCGTCCTATGGCTACACCTTC CASIRIGNSSYGYTF
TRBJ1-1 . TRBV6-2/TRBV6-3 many TGTGCCAGCAACGCCGGGAACACTGAAGCTTTCTTT CASNAGNTEAFF
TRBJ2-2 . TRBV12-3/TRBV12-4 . TGTGCCAGCAGTTTTCAGCGCTCACCCCTGATGACCGGGGAGCTGTTTTTT CASSFQRSPLMTGELFF
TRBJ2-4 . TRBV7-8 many TGTGCCAGCAGCTCGTTCCAGGGCCGGCAAAACATTCAGTACTTC CASSSFQGRQNIQYF
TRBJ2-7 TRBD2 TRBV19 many TGTGCCAGTAGTAGGGGCACTAGCGGGCGCAACTCCTACGAGCAGTACTTC CASSRGTSGRNSYEQYF
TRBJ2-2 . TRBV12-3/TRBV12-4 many TGTGCCAGCAGTTTAGGTTTATTTGGGACCGGGGAGCTGTTTTTT CASSLGLFGTGELFF
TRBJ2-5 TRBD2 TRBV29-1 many TGCAGCGCCGTACTAGCGGGAGGGCATGAGACCCAGTACTTC CSAVLAGGHETQYF
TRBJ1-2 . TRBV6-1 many TGTGCCAGCAGTGAAGGTCAGGGTCGAGGCTACACCTTC CASSEGQGRGYTF
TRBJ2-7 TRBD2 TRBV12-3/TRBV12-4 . TGTGCCAGCAGTTTCGGACTAGCTTTGGGGTACGAGCAGTACTTC CASSFGLALGYEQYF
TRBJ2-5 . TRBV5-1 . TGCGCCAGCAGCCTCGGACAGATTAGGATGGAGACCCAGTACTTC CASSLGQIRMETQYF
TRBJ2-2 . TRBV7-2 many TGTGCCAGCAGCTTAAGGGTGCAAGTTTCGGGGGAGCTGTTTTTT CASSLRVQVSGELFF
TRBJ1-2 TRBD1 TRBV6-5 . TGTGCCAGCAGTTACCTCCGGGACAGGGTCTATGGCTACACCTTC CASSYLRDRVYGYTF
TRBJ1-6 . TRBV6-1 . TGTGCCAGCACACCCGACCCCCCCCCGGGGTTAAGGTCACCCCTCCACTTT CASTPDPPPGLRSPLHF
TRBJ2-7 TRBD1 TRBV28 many TGTGCCAGCAGCCCTACAGGGGGCGGTTTCCGCTTTGGCTACGAGCAGTACTTC CASSPTGGGFRFGYEQYF
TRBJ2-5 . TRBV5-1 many TGCGCCAGCAGCTTGGGGTCAGTCCAAGAGACCCAGTACTTC CASSLGSVQETQYF
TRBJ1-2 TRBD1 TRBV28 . TGTGCCAGCTTGACAGGGGATGGCTACACCTTC CASLTGDGYTF
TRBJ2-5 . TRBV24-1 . TGTGCCACCAGTGACCCGAGGGGGTCGGAAGAGACCCAGTACTTC CATSDPRGSEETQYF
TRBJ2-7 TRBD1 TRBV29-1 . TGCAGCGTTGCCACAGTGACAGGGATCTACGAGCAGTACTTC CSVATVTGIYEQYF
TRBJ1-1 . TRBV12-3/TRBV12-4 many TGTGCCAGCAGTCGTAGAGAAGAAGCTTTCTTT CASSRREEAFF
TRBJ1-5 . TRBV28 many TGTGCCAGCAGTTTACTGGAACAGCCCCAGCATTTT CASSLLEQPQHF
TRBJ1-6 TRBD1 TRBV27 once TGTGCCAGCAGTTCCCAGGGGGGTTACTCACCCCTCCACTTT CASSSQGGYSPLHF
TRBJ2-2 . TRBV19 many TGTGCCAGTAGTATAAATGGCGGGGAGCTGTTTTTT CASSINGGELFF
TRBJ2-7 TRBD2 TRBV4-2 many TGTGCCAGCAGCCATGCGGTAGCGGGAGTCTCGACCTACGAGCAGTACTTC CASSHAVAGVSTYEQYF
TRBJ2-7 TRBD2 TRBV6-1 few TGTGCCAGCAGTGATACTAGCGGGGCATCCTACGAGCAGTACTTC CASSDTSGASYEQYF
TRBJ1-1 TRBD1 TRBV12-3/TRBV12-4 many TGTGCCAGCAGTTGGGGACAGGGAAGCACTGAAGCTTTCTTT CASSWGQGSTEAFF
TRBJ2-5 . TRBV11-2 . TGTGCCAGCAGCTTAGTAGCGGCAGTCCAAGAGACCCAGTACTTC CASSLVAAVQETQYF
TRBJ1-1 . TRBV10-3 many TGTGCCATCAGTGCAGAAGGACAACCCGAAGCTTTCTTT CAISAEGQPEAFF
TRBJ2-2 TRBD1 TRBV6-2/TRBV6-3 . TGTGCCAGCAGCACAGGGGAACGCACCGGGGAGCTGTTTTTT CASSTGERTGELFF
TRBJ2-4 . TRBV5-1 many TGCGCCAGCAGCACGGACAGACCGCCGAACATTCAGTACTTC CASSTDRPPNIQYF
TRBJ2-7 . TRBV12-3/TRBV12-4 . TGTGCCAGCAGTGGGCCGGGTCTAGCAACCTACGAGCAGTACTTC CASSGPGLATYEQYF
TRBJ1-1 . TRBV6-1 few TGTGCCAGCAGTTCCGGATGGGCTTTCTTT CASSSGWAFF
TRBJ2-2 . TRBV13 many TGTGCCAGCAGCTTACCCTTAGGGAAGAACACCGGGGAGCTGTTTTTT CASSLPLGKNTGELFF
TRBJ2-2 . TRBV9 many TGTGCCAGCAGCGTAGAGGCGGGACGAACCGGGGAGCTGTTTTTT CASSVEAGRTGELFF
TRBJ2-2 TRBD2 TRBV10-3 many TGTGCCACCGTAAGAGAAGCGGGACTGACCGGGGAGCTGTTTTTT CATVREAGLTGELFF